These 15 T cell receptor beta chains came from one sample sequenced in a study of blood T cell dynamics during melanoma immunotherapy. Repertoires were generated with immunoSEQ multiplex PCR, while TCRdb's copy carries only in-frame clones and drops some. Among about 15,000 clones listed, about 90% were seen once. As for time point: week 3, after first cycle of checkpoint inhibitor. The sequences come from blood, collected from a patient treated with checkpoint blockade. The source of these receptors is a human donor with melanoma.

This chain joins TRBV15 and TRBJ1-6; D is unresolved. The germline V and J ends were trimmed by 0 bases and 5 bases, with 8 bases remaining between them. Germline V lookup: CDR1 LNHNV, CDR2 YYDKDF (reference sequence). The CDR3 totals 15 residues. The CDR3 coding sequence is TGTGCCACCAGCAGAGAGACCTACAATAATTCACCCCTCCACTTT. This sequence encodes CATSRETYNNSPLHF.

This clone was seen a single time. V is TRBV7-2 and J is TRBJ1-2; 8 nucleotides line up with TRBD1. The CDR3 sequence is 14 residues long. Trimming cost V 1 base and J 8 bases; bases outside gene matches: 6. Germline loops: CDR1 SGHTA, CDR2 FQGNSA. The CDR3 nucleotides read TGTGCCAGCAGCTTAGTCGCCGCAGGGGGCGGCTACACCTTC. This encodes CASSLVAAGGGYTF.

The CDR3 coding sequence is TGCGCCAGCAGCTTCGACAGGGCCATTCAGTACTTC. This gives the protein CASSFDRAIQYF. V is TRBV5-1 and J is TRBJ2-4; 7 bases are shared with TRBD1. The trim removed 2 bases at V and 9 bases at J, leaving 2 bases unmatched. CDR3 length: 12 amino acids. Germline CDR1 reads SGHRS; CDR2 reads YFSETQ.

This rearrangement joins TRBV10-3 to TRBJ2-7, with 9 positions matching TRBD1. The germline V gene has CDR1 ENHRY and CDR2 SYGVKD. J lost 0 bases, V lost 11 bases, and 5 bases had no gene match. This CDR3 has 13 residues. The CDR3 loop is CALRDRDSYEQYF. The CDR3 region has the DNA TGTGCCCTCCGGGACAGGGACTCCTACGAGCAGTACTTC.

The gene calls are TRBV5-1 and TRBJ1-4; possibly TRBD1 for D (5 bases). The CDR3 contains 15 residues. Between the trimmed V and J ends, which lost 0 bases and 7 bases, there was a span of 13 bases. CDR1 is SGHRS, CDR2 YFSETQ, per germline. The CDR3: CASSLVPGQGEKLFF. CDR3 nucleotide sequence: TGCGCCAGCAGCTTGGTCCCGGGGCAGGGTGAAAAACTGTTTTTT.

The rearrangement uses TRBV7-9 and TRBJ1-1, with 8 bases fitting TRBD1. From germline, CDR1 is SEHNR and CDR2 FQNEAQ (reference sequence). Trimming at V came to 1 base and at J to 10 bases, leaving 8 bases not matched to a gene. The CDR3 covers 14 residues. CDR3 sequence (DNA): TGTGCCAGCAGCTTAGGACAGGGGAGGTCTAGAGCTTTCTTT. Translated: CASSLGQGRSRAFF.

The V call is TRBV5-4, the J call TRBJ2-1, with TRBD2 matching over 9 bases. Germline V gene sequence: CDR1 SGHNT, CDR2 YYREEE (reference sequence). J gave up 8 bases and V 6 bases, and 12 bases lay outside the gene matches. This CDR3 contains 15 residues. The CDR3 is CASTLTGTSRDEQFF. The CDR3 DNA follows: TGTGCCAGCACCCTTACCGGGACTAGCAGGGATGAGCAGTTCTTC.

This chain joins TRBV2 and TRBJ2-6, with D unresolved. Germline V lookup: CDR1 SNHLY, CDR2 FYNNEI. V was shortened by 1 base and J by 2 bases, with 6 bases between the two germline ends. This CDR3 comprises 15 residues. For the CDR3, the DNA is TGTGCCAGCAGTGAAGACAAGCCTGGGGCCAACGTCCTGACTTTC. This sequence encodes CASSEDKPGANVLTF.

This chain uses TRBV29-1 with TRBJ2-2; 9 bases align to TRBD1. CDR3 length: 14 amino acids. J was trimmed by 7 bases and V by 7 bases; bases with no gene match: 10. Germline assignment: CDR1 SQVTM and CDR2 ANQGSEA. The CDR3 bases are TGCAGCGCTAATACAGGGGGCGCGGTCGGGGAGCTGTTTTTT. Protein product: CSANTGGAVGELFF.

V is TRBV2 and J is TRBJ2-2; possible D gene TRBD2, 6 bases. The germline gives CDR1 SNHLY, CDR2 FYNNEI. This CDR3 is built from 14 residues. Trimming cost V 7 bases and J 4 bases, with 13 bases left between them. The CDR3 DNA reads TGTGCCAGCATGGGGGGACTCCTCACCGGGGAGCTGTTTTTT. Protein product: CASMGGLLTGELFF.

The gene calls are TRBV7-2 and TRBJ2-5, with 9 bases aligning to TRBD2. V was clipped by 4 bases and J by 5 bases; unmatched bases: 5. The CDR3 sequence is 14 residues long. In germline, CDR1 is SGHTA, CDR2 FQGNSA. CDR3 region: CASSSGLAPETQYF. The CDR3, as DNA: TGTGCCAGCAGCTCCGGACTAGCGCCGGAGACCCAGTACTTC.

The chain recombines TRBV6-5 with TRBJ1-5, with no clear D. Germline V gene lookup returns CDR1 MNHEY and CDR2 SVGAGI. V lost 7 bases to trimming and J lost 4 bases, with 11 bases between them. The length of the CDR3 is 13 residues. The chain's CDR3 is CASKDGVNQPQHF. CDR3 in DNA: TGTGCCAGCAAGGACGGAGTAAATCAGCCCCAGCATTTT.

CDR3 nucleotide sequence: TGTGCCAGCAGTCGGGGGACCCATGGCTACACCTTC. This codes for CASSRGTHGYTF. The gene calls are TRBV6-5 and TRBJ1-2; possible D gene TRBD1, 5 bases. Per germline, CDR1 MNHEY and CDR2 SVGAGI. The V end was cut by 5 bases, the J end by 6 bases, with 10 bases between. This CDR3 spans 12 amino acids.

The gene calls are TRBV18 and TRBJ2-7; D is uncertain. The CDR3 has 19 residues. V dropped 3 bases and J dropped 0 bases, with 24 bases sitting between them. The germline gives CDR1 KGHSH, CDR2 LQKENI. DNA for the CDR3: TGTGCCAGCTCACCCCGGGCCCCCGCTACGACGGTTAGCTCCTACGAGCAGTACTTC. This gives the protein CASSPRAPATTVSSYEQYF.

This chain connects TRBV5-1 to TRBJ2-6, with TRBD1 matching over 8 bases. This CDR3 has 19 amino acids. Per germline, CDR1 SGHRS and CDR2 YFSETQ. V lost 7 bases, J lost 1 base, and 16 bases stayed unmatched. The CDR3 DNA follows: TGCGCCAGCGGATTTACCCAGGGGGCGCCTCTATCTGGGGCCAACGTCCTGACTTTC. It translates to CASGFTQGAPLSGANVLTF.